This T cell receptor beta chain stems from a study of blood T cells in healthy people across ages. Looked up from germline, CDR1 is SGDLS and CDR2 is YYNGEE. The CDR3 is 15 residues long. The ends lost 0 bases at V and 7 bases at J; junction bases unmatched: 3. Sample-barcoded 5' priming and a J-beta primer mix drove a second PCR of roughly 6 to 12 cycles. TCRdb itself ran the 5' RACE reads through MiXCR, one entry per CDR3 protein. The top ten clones hold 2.1% of a sample with about 1.8 million distinct CDR3 sequences, roughly 50% of them seen once. The sample, about 10 milliliters of peripheral blood, was drawn from each donor.

Sequenced: blood. The sequence was collected from a woman aged 40 to 49 in good health. This chain uses TRBV9 with TRBJ2-1; 11 nucleotides agree with TRBD1. For the CDR3, the DNA is TGTGCCAGCAGCGTAGGGGACAGGGGGAAAAATGAGCAGTTCTTC. Protein: CASSVGDRGKNEQFF.